Shown below are 28 T cell receptor beta chains from a single sample sequenced in a study of blood T cells in healthy people across ages. PCR was performed a second time for roughly 7 to 11 cycles using a sample-barcoded 5' primer and a J-beta primer mix. Using its own MiXCR run on the 5' RACE reads, TCRdb lists one record per CDR3 protein. The sample holds approximately 960,000 distinct CDR3 sequences, 25% to 35% seen once. In addition, the sample was reused for a study of T cells of mothers and their children.

The specimen was blood. Receptors were obtained from a middle-aged woman in good health.

V and J are TRBV28 and TRBJ1-2; no definite D call. V lost 3 bases and J 8 bases, leaving 16 bases between the germline ends. The CDR3 spans 14 residues. Germline V gives CDR1 MDHEN, CDR2 SYDVKM. The CDR3 sequence: CASSLEAPEGGYTF. The CDR3 coding sequence is TGTGCCAGCAGTTTGGAGGCGCCCGAAGGGGGCTACACCTTC.

The V and J genes are TRBV10-3 and TRBJ2-7, with D tentatively TRBD1 (6 bases). The CDR3 sequence is 15 residues long. Germline CDR1 reads ENHRY; CDR2 reads SYGVKD. V shed 7 bases and J shed 3 bases, with 19 bases lying between them. CDR3 residues: CAITPYGKQGYEQYF. The DNA of the CDR3 is TGTGCCATCACTCCCTACGGCAAACAGGGCTACGAGCAGTACTTC.

On this clonotype itself: Since a much larger clone is just one base distant, this may be a read error. The chain employs TRBV14 and TRBJ2-1; D is unresolved. CDR3 length: 15 amino acids. Germline V gene lookup returns CDR1 SGHDN and CDR2 FVKESK. The V and J ends lost 1 base and 5 bases respectively, with 12 bases between them. For the CDR3, the DNA is TGTGCCAGCAGCCAAGGTAGAGTGGGCCACAATGAGCAGTTCTTC. Translation: CASSQGRVGHNEQFF.

As regards this clonotype: A much larger clone lies one base from this, so it may be a read error. The genes are TRBV27 and TRBJ2-3, with a tentative D call TRBD1 (6 bases). Germline V CDR1 and CDR2: MNHEY, SMNVEV (reference sequence). V lost 8 bases, J lost 2 bases, and 14 bases lay in between. This CDR3 contains 14 residues. The CDR3 nucleotides are TGTGCCAGCGGCCGACAGGTAGTCACAGATACGCAGTATTTT. Amino acids: CASGRQVVTDTQYF.

In this sample, this clonotype turned up a few times. V is TRBV27 and J is TRBJ2-1; 10 positions match TRBD1. CDR1 and CDR2 from the germline V gene are MNHEY and SMNVEV (reference sequence). The CDR3 spans 13 residues. V shed 6 bases, J shed 6 bases, and the junction held 2 bases outside the gene matches. The CDR3 sequence: CASSRQGANEQFF. DNA for the CDR3: TGTGCCAGCAGCCGACAGGGGGCCAATGAGCAGTTCTTC.

There are many counts of this clonotype. V usage is TRBV7-3 and J usage is TRBJ2-1, with D possibly matching TRBD2 (6 bases). The germline V gene has CDR1 SGHTA and CDR2 FQGTGA. V lost 2 bases and J 5 bases, leaving 10 bases between the germline ends. CDR3 length: 14 residues. The CDR3 sequence is CASSLGGADNEQFF. The DNA for the CDR3 is TGTGCCAGCAGCTTAGGAGGGGCAGACAATGAGCAGTTCTTC.

V gene TRBV6-1 combines with J gene TRBJ2-1, with 14 positions matching TRBD2. Germline V gene data show CDR1 as MNHNS and CDR2 as SASEGT. The CDR3 sequence is 19 residues long. J gave up 0 bases and V 6 bases, and 10 bases lay outside the gene matches. The CDR3 spells CASRDTTSGGASSYNEQFF. CDR3 nucleotide sequence: TGTGCCAGCAGAGACACGACTAGCGGGGGGGCCAGCTCCTACAATGAGCAGTTCTTC.

This clonotype was counted at least ten times. The rearrangement links TRBV5-1 to TRBJ2-3, with D maybe TRBD2 (6 bases). CDR1 is SGHRS, CDR2 YFSETQ, per germline. Trimming took 6 bases from V and 2 from J, leaving 13 bases between them. CDR3 length: 14 amino acids. CDR3 amino acids: CASKAGSNTDTQYF. Written as DNA, the CDR3 is TGCGCCAGCAAGGCGGGGAGTAACACAGATACGCAGTATTTT.

Points on this clonotype: At one of its ends the junction is not consistent with the germline gene, which may arise from a read error. V usage is TRBV6-5 and J usage is TRBJ2-5, with 8 nucleotides matching TRBD2. This CDR3 has 14 amino acids. Germline loops: CDR1 MNHEY, CDR2 SVGAGI. The CDR3 nucleotides read TGTGCCGGCAGTTACGGGGGGGCCACAGAGACCCAGTACTTC. This gives the protein CAGSYGGATETQYF.

This clonotype was picked up a small number of times. This chain links TRBV7-3 with TRBJ1-2; maybe TRBD1 (5 bases). This CDR3 is 17 amino acids long. V lost 4 bases and J 8 bases, leaving 26 bases between the germline ends. Germline V CDR1 and CDR2: SGHTA, FQGTGA. The CDR3 region is CASSSPTAGASRSGYTF. The CDR3 DNA follows: TGTGCCAGCAGCTCCCCGACAGCGGGAGCTAGCAGAAGCGGCTACACCTTC.

The chain uses TRBV15 and TRBJ2-3; TRBD1 agrees at 7 bases. Germline CDR1 reads LNHNV; CDR2 reads YYDKDF (reference sequence). Germline trimming cut 2 bases from V and 3 bases from J; bases unmatched to any gene: 11. The CDR3 consists of 17 residues. CDR3 sequence (DNA): TGTGCCACCAGCAGACCCCTAGGGACAGAGGGTACAGATACGCAGTATTTT. The encoded protein is CATSRPLGTEGTDTQYF.

On this clonotype: This sequence may be a read error, since a much larger clone differs from it by one base. V and J are TRBV29-1 and TRBJ1-5; D possibly corresponds to TRBD1 (5 bases). The V gene's germline CDR1 is SQVTM and CDR2 ANQGSEA. V was trimmed by 6 bases and J by 0 bases, leaving 12 bases between them. CDR3 size: 14 residues. CDR3 sequence: CSVATDTSNQPQHF. CDR3 sequence (DNA): TGCAGCGTCGCGACGGACACTAGCAATCAGCCCCAGCATTTT.

The chain links TRBV7-2 to TRBJ1-2; tentative D call: TRBD1 (6 bases). Trimming took 5 bases from V and 2 from J, leaving 15 bases between them. CDR1 is SGHTA and CDR2 is FQGNSA in the germline V gene. The CDR3 extends over 15 amino acids. In DNA form, the CDR3 reads TGTGCCAGCAGCGCAACAGAGACAGGCAACTATGGCTACACCTTC. This translates into CASSATETGNYGYTF.

This clonotype appeared once. A much larger clone lies one base from this, so it may be a read error. The V gene is TRBV7-2, the J gene TRBJ2-3; D may correspond to TRBD1 or TRBD2 (5 bases each). Germline assignment: CDR1 SGHTA and CDR2 FQGNSA. This CDR3 has 14 amino acids. The CDR3 DNA reads as TGTGCCGGCAGCAGGGCGGGCAGCACAGATACGCAGTATTTT. This encodes CAGSRAGSTDTQYF.

Comments on this clonotype: The junction shows a germline mismatch at one end, possibly a read error. The rearrangement links TRBV7-2 to TRBJ2-1, with D possibly being TRBD1 (6 bases). The CDR3 is 17 residues long. Germline V CDR1 and CDR2: SGHTA, FQGNSA. CDR3 protein: CASGLERVEGAYNEQFF. The CDR3 nucleotides are TGTGCCAGCGGCTTAGAGAGGGTTGAGGGGGCCTACAATGAGCAGTTCTTC.

This clonotype was counted between two and nine times. The V gene is TRBV7-2, the J gene TRBJ2-5, with D uncertain. V was shortened by 5 bases and J by 1 base, with 11 bases between the two germline ends. CDR3 length equals 14 residues. The germline V gene encodes CDR1 SGHTA and CDR2 FQGNSA. CDR3 bases: TGTGCCAGCAGCCCCTCTGGCCTCCAAGAGACCCAGTACTTC. Translation gives CASSPSGLQETQYF.

This clonotype occurred many times. This chain links TRBV30 with TRBJ1-2; the D gene is possibly TRBD1 (5 bases). Germline lookup yields CDR1 GTSNPN and CDR2 SVGIG (reference sequence). The ends were cut back, 4 bases at V and 5 bases at J, with 14 bases in the middle. CDR3 size: 13 residues. As DNA, the CDR3 is TGTGCCTGGAAGTCAGGGTTTACTTATGGCTACACCTTC. Amino acids: CAWKSGFTYGYTF.

The chain employs TRBV9 and TRBJ2-3; D perhaps matches TRBD1 (5 bases). The CDR3 spans 15 residues. V was trimmed by 2 bases and J by 2 bases, leaving 12 bases between them. Per germline, CDR1 SGDLS and CDR2 YYNGEE. CDR3 sequence: CASSVQGSFTDTQYF. Written as DNA, the CDR3 is TGTGCCAGCAGCGTCCAGGGTTCCTTCACAGATACGCAGTATTTT. Complete variable domain (other parts from reference TRBV9 and TRBJ2-3): DSGVTQTPKHLITATGQRVTLRCSPRSGDLSVYWYQQSLDQGLQFLIQYYNGEERAKGNILERFSAQQFPDLHSELNLSSLELGDSALYFCASSVQGSFTDTQYFGPGTRLTVL.

Many counts were recorded for this clonotype. The rearrangement joins TRBV7-2 to TRBJ1-5, with D unresolved. The V gene lost 8 bases and the J gene lost 1 base, with 9 bases spanning the gap. CDR1 and CDR2 (germline): SGHTA, FQGNSA. The CDR3 spans 13 residues. The CDR3 DNA sequence: TGTGCCAGCTCGAGGGCAAGCAATCAGCCCCAGCATTTT. It yields the protein CASSRASNQPQHF.

The chain joins TRBV25-1 to TRBJ1-2; maybe TRBD1 (6 bases). The CDR3 length is 13 residues. The ends were cut back, 3 bases at V and 8 bases at J, with 13 bases in the middle. Germline assignment: CDR1 MGHDK and CDR2 SYGVNS. The CDR3 is CASSDPRGGGYTF. The CDR3 DNA is TGTGCCAGCAGTGACCCCAGGGGAGGCGGCTACACCTTC.

This clonotype was counted ten times or more. This chain uses TRBV12-3 or TRBV12-4 with TRBJ2-7; a possible D gene is TRBD2 (7 bases). CDR3 length equals 17 residues. V was shortened by 5 bases and J by 2 bases, with 22 bases between the two germline ends. DNA for the CDR3: TGTGCCAGCAGTCGAACAAAGGGGGGGAAAGACCCCTACGAGCAGTACTTC. As protein: CASSRTKGGKDPYEQYF.

This clonotype appeared once. The genes are TRBV20-1 and TRBJ1-5; 9 bases line up with TRBD1. Trimming at V came to 3 bases and at J to 1 base, leaving 7 bases not matched to a gene. Germline assignment: CDR1 DFQATT and CDR2 SNEGSKA (reference sequence). The CDR3 has 16 residues. In DNA form, the CDR3 reads TGCAGTGCTAGTCCCGGGACAGGGAGCAGCAATCAGCCCCAGCATTTT. This gives the protein CSASPGTGSSNQPQHF.

V gene TRBV11-2 combines with J gene TRBJ2-1, with 10 bases lining up with TRBD2. Germline-derived CDR1 and CDR2 are SGHAT and FQNNGV. The CDR3 loop spans 15 amino acids. V gave up 5 bases and J gave up 13 bases; unmatched junction bases: 14. This chain's CDR3 is CASSLLAGGRETQFF. The DNA of the CDR3 is TGTGCCAGCAGCCTTTTAGCGGGGGGTAGGGAGACCCAGTTCTTC. Based on the CDR3 plus reference TRBV11-2 and TRBJ2-1, the full variable domain is EAGVAQSPRYKIIEKRQSVAFWCNPISGHATLYWYQQILGQGPKLLIQFQNNGVVDDSQLPKDRFSAERLKGVDSTLKIQPAKLEDSAVYLCASSLLAGGRETQFFGPGTRLTVL.

Only a few counts were recorded for this clonotype. The chain couples TRBV3-1 to TRBJ2-7; 10 positions agree with TRBD1. J gave up 6 bases and V 0 bases, and 5 bases lay outside the gene matches. Germline V gives CDR1 LGHDT, CDR2 YNNKEL (reference sequence). The CDR3 has 15 amino acids. DNA for the CDR3: TGTGCCAGCAGCCAAGATCCACGGACAGGGGGCGAGCAGTACTTC. This gives the protein CASSQDPRTGGEQYF.

This chain connects TRBV19 to TRBJ1-2; possibly TRBD1 for D (5 bases). This CDR3 is built from 13 residues. Germline V lookup: CDR1 LNHDA, CDR2 SQIVND (reference sequence). V lost 5 bases to trimming and J lost 7 bases, with 14 bases between them. The DNA for the CDR3 is TGTGCCAGTAGTCCGGGGACGGTTACTGGCTACACCTTC. It yields the protein CASSPGTVTGYTF.

Concerning this clonotype: A much larger clone lies a single base off, so this may be a read error. This chain uses TRBV19 with TRBJ1-6; D is perhaps TRBD1 (6 bases). The CDR3 loop spans 15 amino acids. CDR1 is LNHDA and CDR2 is SQIVND in the germline V gene (reference sequence). In nucleotides, the CDR3 is TGTGTCAGTAGTATGCCAGGGGTATCGAATTCACCCCTCCACTTT. This sequence encodes CVSSMPGVSNSPLHF.

This clonotype was counted ten times or more. This chain joins TRBV7-2 and TRBJ2-3; maybe TRBD1 (6 bases). Trimming removed 5 bases from V and 0 bases from J, with 15 bases in between. This CDR3 has 16 amino acids. Germline V gives CDR1 SGHTA, CDR2 FQGNSA. CDR3 DNA: TGTGCCAGCAGCCCTAATGGGGGCACTAGCACAGATACGCAGTATTTT. It codes for CASSPNGGTSTDTQYF.

This clonotype has more than one count but fewer than ten. V usage is TRBV4-1 and J usage is TRBJ2-5, with D perhaps assigned TRBD1 or TRBD2 (6 bases each). The CDR3 is made up of 17 amino acids. V was cut by 1 base and J by 5 bases, with 20 bases left in between. Germline loops: CDR1 MGHRA, CDR2 YSYEKL. In nucleotides, the CDR3 is TGCGCCAGCAGCCAAGCTGAGGGGGGCCACCGGCGGGAGACCCAGTACTTC. Protein: CASSQAEGGHRRETQYF.